Below, 6 T cell receptor beta chains from the same sample are listed, as sequenced in a study of immune heterogeneity within non-small cell lung tumors. The authors used roughly 600 ng of bulk tumor genomic DNA per sample as template. Far-apart biopsies, several per primary tumor, were taken during surgery. Enrolled individuals presented with untreated, newly diagnosed non-small cell lung cancer and received curative surgery. Multiplex PCR amplified TCR beta CDR3 with 32 V and 13 J primers. TCRdb fed the multiplex PCR reads into MiXCR, producing one record per CDR3 protein. This table holds around 11,000 distinct CDR3 sequences, approximately 18% found once. The sequenced material came from lung tumor tissue. These receptors all come from a man between 60 and 70 years old with non-small cell lung cancer.

Comment on this clonotype: Compared with germline, one end of the junction differs, possibly owing to a read error. The genes are TRBV3-1 and TRBJ1-2; D gene uncertain. The CDR3 extends over 12 amino acids. Germline V gene data show CDR1 as LGHDT and CDR2 as YNNKEL (reference sequence). CDR3 nucleotides: TGTGCCAGCAGCCAAGCGAGGAGTGGCCACACCTTC. Protein: CASSQARSGHTF.

The chain is built from TRBV12-3 or TRBV12-4 and TRBJ2-4; TRBD1 might be the D (6 bases). The length of the CDR3 is 15 residues. Trimming took off 6 bases at V and 5 bases at J, with 17 bases between the two ends. The CDR3 protein is CASSPQGRPENIQYF. The CDR3 coding sequence is TGTGCCAGCAGCCCGCAGGGGCGTCCAGAAAACATTCAGTACTTC.

In this sample, this clonotype turned up a few times. This chain connects TRBV3-1 to TRBJ2-1, with 10 bases identical to TRBD2. V lost 1 base, J lost 8 bases, and 5 bases stayed unmatched. CDR1 LGHDT and CDR2 YNNKEL come from the germline V gene (reference sequence). The CDR3 length is 15 residues. The CDR3 DNA sequence: TGTGCCAGCAGCCAAGCCAGCGGGAGGGCCTATGAGCAGTTCTTC. Protein product: CASSQASGRAYEQFF.

This clonotype turned up a few times. V gene TRBV6-1 combines with J gene TRBJ2-7; TRBD2 aligns across 13 bases. Trimming cost V 11 bases and J 6 bases; bases outside gene matches: 13. Germline CDR1 MNHNS, CDR2 SASEGT. The CDR3 spans 15 residues. Here the CDR3 DNA reads TGTGCCGGCATTGATTGGACTAGCGGGAGTCGCGAGCAGTACTTC. Its protein product is CAGIDWTSGSREQYF.

For the CDR3, the DNA is TGCGCCAGCAGCTTGGTGAGAGAGACCCAGTACTTC. Translated, it gives CASSLVRETQYF. The V call is TRBV5-1, the J call TRBJ2-5, with unresolved D. Trimming removed 0 bases from V and 4 bases from J, with 4 bases in between. The CDR3 contains 12 residues. Germline loops: CDR1 SGHRS, CDR2 YFSETQ.

Relative to its sample, this clonotype is medium-sized. The CDR3 here is CASSDEGTLQSYEQYF. CDR3 in DNA: TGTGCCAGCAGTGACGAGGGGACACTACAATCCTACGAGCAGTACTTC. This sequence joins TRBV2 and TRBJ2-7, with a tentative D call TRBD1 (6 bases). The V gene lost 3 bases and the J gene lost 1 base, with 16 bases spanning the gap. From germline, CDR1 is SNHLY and CDR2 FYNNEI. This CDR3 is built from 16 residues.